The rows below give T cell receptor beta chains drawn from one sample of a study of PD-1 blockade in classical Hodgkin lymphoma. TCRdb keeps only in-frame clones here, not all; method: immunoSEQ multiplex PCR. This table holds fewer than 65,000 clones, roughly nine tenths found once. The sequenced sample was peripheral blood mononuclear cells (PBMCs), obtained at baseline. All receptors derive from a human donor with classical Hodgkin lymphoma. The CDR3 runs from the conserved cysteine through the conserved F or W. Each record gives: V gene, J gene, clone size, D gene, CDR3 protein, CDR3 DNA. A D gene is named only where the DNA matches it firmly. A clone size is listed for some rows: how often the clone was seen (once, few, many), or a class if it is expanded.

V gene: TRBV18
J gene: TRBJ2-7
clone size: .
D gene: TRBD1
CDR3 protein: CASSPPDRVKQYF
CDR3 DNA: TGTGCCAGCTCACCACCCGACAGGGTTAAGCAGTACTTC

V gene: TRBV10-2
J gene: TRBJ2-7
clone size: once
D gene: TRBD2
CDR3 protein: CASRRGGMDEQYF
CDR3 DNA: TGCGCCAGCCGGCGGGGGGGCATGGACGAGCAGTACTTC

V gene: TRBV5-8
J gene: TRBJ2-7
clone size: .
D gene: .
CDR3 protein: CASSRTYHYEQYF
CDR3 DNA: TGTGCCAGCAGCCGGACCTACCACTACGAGCAGTACTTC

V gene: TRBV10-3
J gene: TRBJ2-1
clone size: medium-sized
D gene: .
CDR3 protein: CAISESRPRDNEQFF
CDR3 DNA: TGTGCCATCAGTGAGTCTCGGCCCCGGGACAATGAGCAGTTCTTC

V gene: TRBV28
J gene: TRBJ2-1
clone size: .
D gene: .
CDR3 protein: CASSLHLEGSAEQFF
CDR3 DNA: TGTGCCAGCAGTCTCCATCTAGAGGGCTCGGCTGAGCAGTTCTTC

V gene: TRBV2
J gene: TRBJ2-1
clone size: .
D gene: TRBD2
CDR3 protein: CASIRSGGGYNEQFF
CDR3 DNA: TGTGCCAGCATAAGAAGCGGGGGGGGATACAATGAGCAGTTCTTC

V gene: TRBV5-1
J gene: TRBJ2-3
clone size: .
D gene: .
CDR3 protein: CASSLGWDPSTDTQYF
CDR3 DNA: TGCGCCAGCAGCTTGGGGTGGGACCCTAGCACAGATACGCAGTATTTT

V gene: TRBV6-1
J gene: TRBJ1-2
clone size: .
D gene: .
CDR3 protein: CASRSRDGYTF
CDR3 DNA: TGTGCCAGCAGAAGCAGGGACGGCTACACCTTC

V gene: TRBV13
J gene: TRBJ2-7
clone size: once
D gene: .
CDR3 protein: CASSLRSEQYF
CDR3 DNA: TGTGCCAGCAGCTTAAGATCCGAGCAGTACTTC

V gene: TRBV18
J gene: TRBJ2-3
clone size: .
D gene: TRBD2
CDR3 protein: CASSQISGFSTDTQYF
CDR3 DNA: TGTGCCAGCTCACAGATTAGCGGGTTTAGCACAGATACGCAGTATTTT

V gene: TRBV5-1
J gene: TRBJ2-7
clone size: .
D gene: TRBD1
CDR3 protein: CASSISGTEDYEQYF
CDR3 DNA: TGCGCCAGCAGCATTTCCGGGACAGAAGACTACGAGCAGTACTTC

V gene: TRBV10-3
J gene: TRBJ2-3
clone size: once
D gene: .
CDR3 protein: CAISESQGRVTTQYF
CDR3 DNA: TGTGCCATCAGTGAGTCGCAGGGGAGAGTTACTACGCAGTATTTT

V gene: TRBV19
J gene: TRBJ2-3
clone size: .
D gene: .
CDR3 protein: CASSTGTSTDTQYF
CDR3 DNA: TGTGCCAGTAGCACCGGGACAAGCACAGATACGCAGTATTTT

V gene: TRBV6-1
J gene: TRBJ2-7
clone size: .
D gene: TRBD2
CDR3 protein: CASSEGLAASYEQYF
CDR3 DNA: TGTGCCAGCAGTGAAGGACTAGCGGCGTCCTACGAGCAGTACTTC

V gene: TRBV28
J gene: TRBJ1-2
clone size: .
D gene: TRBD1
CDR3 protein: CASTYDRDNGYTF
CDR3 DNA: TGTGCCAGCACCTACGACAGGGATAATGGCTACACCTTC

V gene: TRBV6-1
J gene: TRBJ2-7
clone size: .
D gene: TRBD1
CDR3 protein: CASSVTGQLYEQYF
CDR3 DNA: TGTGCCAGCAGTGTGACAGGGCAGCTCTACGAGCAGTACTTC

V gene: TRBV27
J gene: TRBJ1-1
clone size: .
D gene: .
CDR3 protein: CASSGELGTEAFF
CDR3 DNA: TGTGCCAGCAGCGGGGAGTTGGGGACTGAAGCTTTCTTT

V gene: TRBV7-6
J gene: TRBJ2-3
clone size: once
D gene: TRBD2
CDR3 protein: CASSLGGGKAQYF
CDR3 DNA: TGTGCCAGCAGCTTAGGGGGGGGTAAGGCGCAGTATTTT

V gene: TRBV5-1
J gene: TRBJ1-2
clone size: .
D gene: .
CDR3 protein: CASSLAGTGAEKNGYTF
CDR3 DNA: TGCGCCAGCAGCTTGGCCGGGACCGGGGCTGAGAAGAATGGCTACACCTTC

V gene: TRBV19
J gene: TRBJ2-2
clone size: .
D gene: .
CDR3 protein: CASSDPSLNTGELFF
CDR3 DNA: TGTGCCAGTAGTGATCCTAGCCTAAACACCGGGGAGCTGTTTTTT